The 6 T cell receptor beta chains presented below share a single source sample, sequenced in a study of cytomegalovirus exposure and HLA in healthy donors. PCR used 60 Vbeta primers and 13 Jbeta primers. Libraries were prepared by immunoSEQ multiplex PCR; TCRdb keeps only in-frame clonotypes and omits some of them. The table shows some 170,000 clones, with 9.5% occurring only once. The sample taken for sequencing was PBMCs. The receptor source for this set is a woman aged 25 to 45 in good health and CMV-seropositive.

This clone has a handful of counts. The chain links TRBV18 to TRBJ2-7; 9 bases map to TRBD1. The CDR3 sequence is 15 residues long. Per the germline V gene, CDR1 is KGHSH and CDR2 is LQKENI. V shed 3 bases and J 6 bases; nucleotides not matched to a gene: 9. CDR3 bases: TGTGCCAGCTCACCTCAGACAGGGGGAGGCGGCGAGCAGTACTTC. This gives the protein CASSPQTGGGGEQYF.

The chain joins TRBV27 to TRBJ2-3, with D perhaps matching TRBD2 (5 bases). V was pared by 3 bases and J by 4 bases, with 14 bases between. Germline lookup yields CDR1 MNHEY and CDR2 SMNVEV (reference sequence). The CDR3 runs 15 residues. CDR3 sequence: CASSFRLDYSDTQYF. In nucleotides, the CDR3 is TGTGCCAGCAGTTTCAGGCTAGACTACTCAGATACGCAGTATTTT.

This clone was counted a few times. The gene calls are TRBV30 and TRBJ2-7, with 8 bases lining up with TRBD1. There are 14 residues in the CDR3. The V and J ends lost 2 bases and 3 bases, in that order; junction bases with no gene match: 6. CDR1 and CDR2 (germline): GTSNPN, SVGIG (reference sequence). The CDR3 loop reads CAWSSGGGRYEQYF. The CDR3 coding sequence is TGTGCCTGGAGTTCAGGGGGCGGGCGCTACGAGCAGTACTTC.

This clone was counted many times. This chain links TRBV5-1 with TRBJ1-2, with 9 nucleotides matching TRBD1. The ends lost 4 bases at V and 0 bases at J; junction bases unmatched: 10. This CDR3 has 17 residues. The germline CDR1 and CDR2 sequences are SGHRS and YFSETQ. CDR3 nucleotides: TGCGCCAGCAGCACGAAAGAACAGGGGGCCGCTAACTATGGCTACACCTTC. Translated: CASSTKEQGAANYGYTF.

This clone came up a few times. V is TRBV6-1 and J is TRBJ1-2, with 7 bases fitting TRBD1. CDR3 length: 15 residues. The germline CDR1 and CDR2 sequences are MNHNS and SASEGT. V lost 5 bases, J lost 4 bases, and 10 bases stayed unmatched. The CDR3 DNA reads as TGTGCCAGCAGTAGAGGGACAGCCGAGGGCTATGGCTACACCTTC. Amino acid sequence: CASSRGTAEGYGYTF.

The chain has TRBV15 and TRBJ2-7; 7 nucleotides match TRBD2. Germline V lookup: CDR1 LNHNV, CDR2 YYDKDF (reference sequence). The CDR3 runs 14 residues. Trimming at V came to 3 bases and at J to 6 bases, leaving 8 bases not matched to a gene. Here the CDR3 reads CATSRAGVAGEQYF. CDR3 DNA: TGTGCCACCAGCAGGGCGGGAGTCGCGGGCGAGCAGTACTTC. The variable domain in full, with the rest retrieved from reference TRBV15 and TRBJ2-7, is DAMVIQNPRYQVTQFGKPVTLSCSQTLNHNVMYWYQQKSSQAPKLLFHYYDKDFNNEADTPDNFQSRRPNTSFCFLDIRSPGLGDTAMYLCATSRAGVAGEQYFGPGTRLTVT.